This T cell receptor beta chain was documented in a study of blood T cell repertoires in COVID-19. Study summary: Sites in the United States, Italy and Spain provided acute and convalescent COVID-19 samples. PBMCs, B-cell-depleted T cells, or T cells provided the cDNA or gDNA that made up the material.

Sequenced by immunoSEQ multiplex PCR; TCRdb stores in-frame clones only, minus some. The repertoire includes about 120,000 clones, 86% of them detected once, and under 5% sits in the top ten. This CDR3 has 13 residues. Trimming took 4 bases from V and 3 from J, leaving 9 bases between them. Germline V gene lookup returns CDR1 MNHEY and CDR2 SVGEGT. The specimen sequenced was peripheral blood. This TCR was recovered from a man between 40 and 49 years old with acute or convalescent COVID-19. The V and J genes are TRBV6-2 or TRBV6-3 and TRBJ1-1, with a possible D match to TRBD1 (5 bases). The CDR3 coding sequence is TGTGCCAGCAGTTTTGGGACTTACACTGAAGCTTTCTTT. Its protein is CASSFGTYTEAFF.